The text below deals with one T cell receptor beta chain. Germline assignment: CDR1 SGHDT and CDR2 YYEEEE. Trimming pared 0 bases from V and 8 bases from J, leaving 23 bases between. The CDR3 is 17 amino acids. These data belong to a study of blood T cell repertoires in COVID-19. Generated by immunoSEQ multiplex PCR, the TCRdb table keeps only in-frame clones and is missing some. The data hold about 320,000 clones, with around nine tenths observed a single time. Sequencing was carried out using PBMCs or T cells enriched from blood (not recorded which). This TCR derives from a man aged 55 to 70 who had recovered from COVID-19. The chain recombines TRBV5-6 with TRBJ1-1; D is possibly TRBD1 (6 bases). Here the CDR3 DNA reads TGTGCCAGCAGCTTGGTGGGGGCCAAGTGGGTCCCACAAGAAGCTTTCTTT. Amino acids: CASSLVGAKWVPQEAFF. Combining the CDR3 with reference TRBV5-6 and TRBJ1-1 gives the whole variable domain DAGVTQSPTHLIKTRGQQVTLRCSPKSGHDTVSWYQQALGQGPQFIFQYYEEEERQRGNFPDRFSGHQFPNYSSELNVNALLLGDSALYLCASSLVGAKWVPQEAFFGQGTRLTVV.